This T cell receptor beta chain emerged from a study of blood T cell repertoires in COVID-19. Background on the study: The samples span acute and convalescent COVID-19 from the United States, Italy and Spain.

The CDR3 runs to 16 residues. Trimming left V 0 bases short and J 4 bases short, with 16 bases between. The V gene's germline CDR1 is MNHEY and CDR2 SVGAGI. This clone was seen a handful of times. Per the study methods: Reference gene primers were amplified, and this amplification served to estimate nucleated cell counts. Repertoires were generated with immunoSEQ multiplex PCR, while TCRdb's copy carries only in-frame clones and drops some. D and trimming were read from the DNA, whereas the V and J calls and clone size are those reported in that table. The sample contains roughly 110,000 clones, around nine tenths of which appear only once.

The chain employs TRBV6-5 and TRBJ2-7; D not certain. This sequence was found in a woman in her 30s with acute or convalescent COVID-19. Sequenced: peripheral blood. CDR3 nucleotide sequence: TGTGCCAGCAGTTACTCCCCCGACTGGAATATATACGAGCAGTACTTC. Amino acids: CASSYSPDWNIYEQYF.